There are a few counts of the clone carrying this T cell receptor (beta chain). As yet, its antigen is unknown. The CDR3 extends over 15 amino acids. The germline V gene has CDR1 MNHNS and CDR2 SASEGT. The V end lost 8 bases, the J end lost 4 bases, and 21 bases lay between the germline ends. The entry originates in a study of CD8 T cells in ankylosing spondylitis. From the 5' RACE reads, TCRdb called clonotypes with MiXCR, one entry per CDR3 protein. The sample consists of 210,000 or so distinct CDR3 sequences, roughly 24% of them appearing once. Overall study findings and caveats: From matched ankylosing spondylitis synovial fluid, disease-linked clones were reportedly recovered at significantly enriched levels. Earlier literature documents some of the motif variants in reactive arthritis synovial fluid and blood.

The source material was blood, either unsorted or a sorted T cell fraction (not recorded which). This chain joins TRBV6-1 and TRBJ2-7; D is perhaps TRBD2 (5 bases). This receptor was obtained from a male donor with ankylosing spondylitis or in good health (not recorded which). For the CDR3, the DNA is TGTGCCAGCGCCGAGGGAACGGGCTGGACGTACGAGCAGTACTTC. Translating it yields CASAEGTGWTYEQYF.